This T cell receptor beta chain came from a study of low-dose radiotherapy and immunotherapy resistance in tumors. Background on the study: Given every two weeks, intravenous cyclophosphamide 200 mg/m2 preceded radiation and immunotherapy by one day. A dose of 300 mg of oral aspirin was taken by patients daily for four cycles from cycle 1 day 1.

Gene-specific TRAV and TRBV primers were used for first-strand cDNA, covering alpha and beta chains. A constant-region primer paired with the V-primer adapter amplified TCRs over approximately 20 PCR cycles. In vitro transcription amplified isolated mRNA. TCRdb processed the reads anew with MiXCR; each CDR3 protein has one entry. The data show 35,000 to 45,000 distinct CDR3 sequences, around 25% seen once. The CDR3 has 15 amino acids. With 6 bases clipped from V and 5 bases from J, the junction kept 11 bases outside the gene matches. CDR1 and CDR2 from the germline V gene are SGHAT and FQNNGV. This clonotype was found many times. Noted time point: after trial treatment. Treatment of the sample: LDRT plus nivolumab, ipilimumab, low-dose cyclophosphamide and aspirin (RACIN trial). Patients who could take part had advanced solid tumors with no tumor-infiltrating lymphocytes.

The J gene is TRBJ2-5, the V gene TRBV11-2; 8 positions agree with TRBD1. The TCR comes from a male donor with prostate cancer. The sequencing used PBMCs, collected after low-dose radiotherapy plus immunotherapy. Here the CDR3 DNA reads TGTGCCAGCAGTTTCTCCGCAGGGGGCTTCGAGACCCAGTACTTC. Protein sequence: CASSFSAGGFETQYF.